This TCR beta chain was identified during a study of blood T cell repertoires in COVID-19. On the study more broadly: Samples representing acute and convalescent COVID-19 were sourced from the United States, Italy and Spain. The analysed material was cDNA or gDNA that came from T cells, B-cell-depleted T cells, or PBMCs.

Authors' methods: From reference gene primer amplification, estimates of nucleated cell counts were derived. TCRdb's copy holds only in-frame clones and misses some; the assay was immunoSEQ multiplex PCR. V and J calls and clone size are copied from that table; D and trimming were computed from the DNA. The sample consists of 110,000 or so clones, 80% to 90% of them appearing once. Germline V gene lookup returns CDR1 LNHNV and CDR2 YYDKDF (reference sequence). The V gene lost 4 bases and the J gene lost 5 bases, with 9 bases spanning the gap. This CDR3 comprises 13 residues. The sample holds a few counts of this clone.

This clonotype was sampled from a human donor in a cohort sampled during active COVID-19. Sequenced input: peripheral blood. The J gene is TRBJ2-1, the V gene TRBV15; D may be TRBD2 (6 bases). As DNA, the CDR3 is TGTGCCACCAGCACGGGGGAACACAATGAGCAGTTCTTC. It codes for CATSTGEHNEQFF. The whole variable domain, remainder taken from reference TRBV15 and TRBJ2-1, is DAMVIQNPRYQVTQFGKPVTLSCSQTLNHNVMYWYQQKSSQAPKLLFHYYDKDFNNEADTPDNFQSRRPNTSFCFLDIRSPGLGDTAMYLCATSTGEHNEQFFGPGTRLTVL.